This T cell receptor (beta chain) was obtained from a study of identical twins. The CDR3 covers 17 residues. V shed 5 bases and J 1 base; nucleotides not matched to a gene: 9. Germline V gives CDR1 SGHRS, CDR2 YFSETQ. This clonotype showed up just a few times. In TCRdb, the 5' RACE reads were re-called with MiXCR into one record per CDR3 protein. Here the sample spans hundreds of thousands of distinct CDR3 sequences, more than 20% being singletons. The sample also formed part of further work on yellow fever vaccine responses in identical twins. That paper states: Twins reportedly appeared to share part of their vaccine T cell response while keeping part individual.

The TCR sequence derives from a young woman in good health. This chain links TRBV5-1 with TRBJ2-7; 13 bases are a match to TRBD2. The sample taken for sequencing was CD4+ T cells sorted from blood. The CDR3: CASSLGTSGMRSYEQYF. Written as DNA, the CDR3 is TGCGCCAGCAGTCTCGGGACTAGCGGGATGCGATCCTACGAGCAGTACTTC.